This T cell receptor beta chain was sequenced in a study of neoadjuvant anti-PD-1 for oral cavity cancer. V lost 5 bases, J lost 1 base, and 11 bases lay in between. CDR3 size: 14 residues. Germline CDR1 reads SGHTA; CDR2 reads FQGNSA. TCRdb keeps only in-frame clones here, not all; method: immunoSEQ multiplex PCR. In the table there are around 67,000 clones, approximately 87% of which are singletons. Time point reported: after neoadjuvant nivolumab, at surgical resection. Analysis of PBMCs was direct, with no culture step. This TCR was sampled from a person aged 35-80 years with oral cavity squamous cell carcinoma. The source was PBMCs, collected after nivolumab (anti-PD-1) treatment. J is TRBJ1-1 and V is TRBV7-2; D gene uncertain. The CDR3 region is CASSLGPWNTEAFF. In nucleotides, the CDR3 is TGTGCCAGCAGCCTTGGACCCTGGAACACTGAAGCTTTCTTT.